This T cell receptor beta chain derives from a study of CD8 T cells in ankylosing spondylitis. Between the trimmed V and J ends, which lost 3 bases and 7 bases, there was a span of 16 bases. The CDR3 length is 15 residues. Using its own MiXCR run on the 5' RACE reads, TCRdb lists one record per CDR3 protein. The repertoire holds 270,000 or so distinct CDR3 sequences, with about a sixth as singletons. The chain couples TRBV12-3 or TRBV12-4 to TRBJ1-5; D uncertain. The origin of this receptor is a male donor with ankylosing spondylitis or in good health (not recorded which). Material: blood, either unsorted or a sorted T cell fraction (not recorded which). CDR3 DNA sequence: TGTGCCAGCAGTTTGTATAGGGAGGACGGACAGCCCCAGCATTTT. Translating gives CASSLYREDGQPQHF.